A selection of T cell receptor beta chains follows, all from one sample in a study of blood T cell repertoires in COVID-19. TCRdb's table, derived via immunoSEQ multiplex PCR, lists solely in-frame clones and lacks some. Of 55,000 to 90,000 clones in the sample, 85% to 90% were seen once. Sequencing input: peripheral blood. Receptors originate from a human donor in a cohort sampled during active COVID-19. Both conserved end residues are part of each CDR3. D genes are given only for firm matches. Clone sizes are given selectively: once, few, many, or a class where the clone is expanded.

>TRBV7-3|-|TRBJ2-1|-
CASSLDGQPYNEQFF
TGTGCCAGCAGCTTAGACGGACAGCCATACAATGAGCAGTTCTTC
>TRBV5-1|TRBD2|TRBJ2-1|-
CASSPSGGGRNEQFF
TGCGCCAGCAGCCCAAGCGGGGGGGGGAGGAATGAGCAGTTCTTC
>TRBV6-5|TRBD1|TRBJ1-3|-
CASTERTGRDTIYF
TGTGCCAGCACCGAAAGGACAGGGAGGGACACCATATATTTT
>TRBV19|-|TRBJ2-1|-
CASSQRVNEQFF
TGTGCCAGTAGTCAGCGGGTCAATGAGCAGTTCTTC
>TRBV4-1|TRBD2|TRBJ2-3|-
CASSQPKGLAGVDRPDTQYF
TGCGCCAGCAGCCAGCCTAAGGGACTAGCGGGAGTAGATCGGCCAGATACGCAGTATTTT
>TRBV27|TRBD2|TRBJ2-5|-
CASSSGTSGGTIQETQYF
TGTGCCAGCAGTTCCGGGACTAGCGGGGGAACAATACAAGAGACCCAGTACTTC
>TRBV11-2|TRBD2|TRBJ2-1|once
CASSLGGGSNNEQFF
TGTGCCAGCAGCTTAGGGGGCGGGAGTAACAATGAGCAGTTCTTC
>TRBV30|-|TRBJ2-3|-
CAWSDGSPDTQYF
TGTGCCTGGAGTGACGGGAGCCCAGATACGCAGTATTTT
>TRBV7-2|TRBD1|TRBJ2-5|-
CASSLQGVAETQYF
TGTGCCAGCAGCTTACAGGGGGTCGCAGAGACCCAGTACTTC
>TRBV12-3/TRBV12-4|-|TRBJ2-7|-
CASRGGLLYEQYF
TGTGCCAGCAGAGGAGGACTGCTCTACGAGCAGTACTTC
>TRBV19|TRBD1|TRBJ2-7|-
CASSPGTGPMEQYF
TGTGCCAGTAGCCCCGGGACAGGACCGATGGAGCAGTACTTC
>TRBV30|-|TRBJ1-6|-
CASRGTTVGNSPLHF
TGTGCCTCTAGGGGGACGACAGTGGGCAATTCACCCCTCCACTTT
>TRBV20-1|TRBD1|TRBJ1-1|-
CSASVIVTGGFPEAFF
TGCAGTGCTAGTGTTATAGTGACAGGGGGTTTCCCTGAAGCTTTCTTT
>TRBV5-6|-|TRBJ2-7|-
CASSFRGVGYEQYF
TGTGCCAGCAGCTTCAGGGGTGTCGGTTACGAGCAGTACTTC
>TRBV7-2|TRBD2|TRBJ2-7|-
CASSWGGSDYEQYF
TGTGCCAGCAGCTGGGGGGGGTCGGACTACGAGCAGTACTTC
>TRBV5-1|-|TRBJ2-7|few
CASSLEPTSYEQYF
TGCGCCAGCAGCTTGGAGCCTACTTCTTACGAGCAGTACTTC
>TRBV5-6|TRBD2|TRBJ2-5|-
CASSLGGGGQETQYF
TGTGCCAGCAGCTTGGGCGGGGGGGGACAAGAGACCCAGTACTTC
>TRBV24-1|-|TRBJ2-7|-
CATSDSYYEQYF
TGTGCCACCAGTGACTCCTACTACGAGCAGTACTTC
>TRBV6-1|TRBD2|TRBJ2-1|-
CASSDGVAGGGQFF
TGTGCCAGCAGTGATGGTGTGGCGGGAGGAGGTCAGTTCTTC
>TRBV21-1|-|TRBJ1-2|-
CASTSHRGSPRTNYGYTF
TGTGCCAGCACTTCCCACAGGGGAAGTCCAAGAACTAACTATGGCTACACCTTC
>TRBV3-1/TRBV3-2|-|TRBJ1-5|-
CASSRTANQPQHF
TGTGCCAGCAGCCGGACAGCCAATCAGCCCCAGCATTTT
>TRBV6-5|-|TRBJ1-4|-
CASMINRVEKLFF
TGTGCCAGCATGATAAACAGGGTAGAAAAACTGTTTTTT
>TRBV6-6|TRBD2|TRBJ2-7|-
CASKLTSGSSEQYF
TGTGCCAGCAAGCTGACTAGCGGGAGTTCCGAGCAGTACTTC
>TRBV7-6|-|TRBJ1-1|few
CASSLESATGAFF
TGTGCCAGCAGCTTAGAGTCAGCTACGGGGGCTTTCTTT
>TRBV28|TRBD2|TRBJ2-5|-
CASSYWGGQYF
TGTGCCAGCAGTTATTGGGGGGGCCAGTACTTC
>TRBV27|TRBD2|TRBJ2-7|few
CASSPRTSGSGHEQYF
TGTGCCAGCAGTCCCCGGACTAGCGGGAGCGGCCACGAGCAGTACTTC
>TRBV5-8|TRBD1|TRBJ2-7|-
CASSLLQGAYEQYF
TGTGCCAGCAGCTTACTTCAGGGGGCCTACGAGCAGTACTTC
>TRBV6-2/TRBV6-3|TRBD2|TRBJ2-4|-
CASSTGAGRVAKNIQYF
TGTGCCAGCAGTACCGGGGCAGGGAGGGTGGCCAAAAACATTCAGTACTTC
>TRBV2|TRBD1|TRBJ1-2|-
CASILQGAQVSGYTF
TGTGCCAGCATTTTACAGGGGGCTCAGGTTTCAGGCTACACCTTC
>TRBV3-1/TRBV3-2|TRBD2|TRBJ2-7|few
CASSHGIAGGSSYEQYF
TGTGCCAGCAGCCATGGGATAGCGGGAGGGTCCAGCTACGAGCAGTACTTC
>TRBV9|-|TRBJ1-3|few
CASSPEHLVTDTIYF
TGTGCCAGCAGCCCAGAGCATCTCGTTACAGACACCATATATTTT
>TRBV28|TRBD2|TRBJ2-3|-
CASSPGTNTDTQYF
TGTGCCAGCAGTCCCGGGACTAACACAGATACGCAGTATTTT
>TRBV5-1|-|TRBJ2-4|-
CASSLGPPGLAKNIQYF
TGCGCCAGCAGCTTGGGCCCCCCCGGACTAGCCAAAAACATTCAGTACTTC
>TRBV7-9|-|TRBJ1-1|-
CASSLDSMNTEAFF
TGTGCCAGCAGCCTCGACAGCATGAACACTGAAGCTTTCTTT
>TRBV6-2/TRBV6-3|-|TRBJ2-1|once
CASSYRNTLIGAEQFF
TGTGCCAGCAGTTATAGAAATACCTTGATTGGAGCTGAGCAGTTCTTC
>TRBV6-6|-|TRBJ2-1|-
CASSYSGGYNEQFF
TGTGCCAGCAGTTACTCGGGCGGGTACAATGAGCAGTTCTTC
>TRBV5-1|-|TRBJ1-1|-
CASSAGTKNTEAFF
TGCGCCAGCAGCGCCGGGACAAAGAACACTGAAGCTTTCTTT
>TRBV27|-|TRBJ1-3|-
CASSFSGSGNTIYF
TGTGCCAGCAGTTTTTCCGGCTCTGGAAACACCATATATTTT
>TRBV24-1|-|TRBJ1-5|once
CATSEFSAAGRIQPQHF
TGTGCCACCAGTGAATTTTCAGCGGCAGGGAGGATTCAGCCCCAGCATTTT
>TRBV10-3|TRBD1|TRBJ2-3|-
CAISPGGTDTQYF
TGTGCCATCAGTCCAGGGGGAACAGATACGCAGTATTTT
>TRBV25-1|TRBD1|TRBJ1-6|-
CASSSYTGTGNSPLHF
TGTGCCAGCAGTTCCTATACCGGGACAGGGAATTCACCCCTCCACTTT
>TRBV27|TRBD1|TRBJ1-2|-
CASSLITGVGYTF
TGTGCCAGCAGCCTCATCACAGGGGTAGGCTACACCTTC
>TRBV2|TRBD1|TRBJ1-1|-
CASTKNDRGNTEAFF
TGTGCCAGCACTAAAAATGACAGGGGGAACACTGAAGCTTTCTTT
>TRBV29-1|-|TRBJ2-7|-
CSSLRGFLFPYEQYF
TGCAGTTCCCTTAGGGGTTTCCTCTTCCCCTACGAGCAGTACTTC
>TRBV7-2|-|TRBJ1-6|once
CASSRLVGLEGSPLHF
TGTGCCAGCAGCCGCCTTGTTGGACTGGAGGGCTCACCCCTCCACTTT
>TRBV28|-|TRBJ2-7|-
CASTLQGGHFPYEQYF
TGTGCCAGCACCCTACAGGGGGGGCACTTTCCCTACGAGCAGTACTTC
>TRBV13|TRBD2|TRBJ2-1|-
CASSFLAGGYNEQFF
TGTGCCAGCAGCTTCCTAGCGGGAGGATACAATGAGCAGTTCTTC
>TRBV5-6|-|TRBJ1-1|-
CASSTLAGSSTEAFF
TGTGCCAGCTCCACCCTTGCAGGGTCGAGTACTGAAGCTTTCTTT
>TRBV27|-|TRBJ2-1|-
CASSPTFHEQFF
TGTGCCAGCAGCCCCACTTTCCATGAGCAGTTCTTC
>TRBV7-2|-|TRBJ1-1|once
CASNGLGGTEAFF
TGTGCCAGCAACGGACTGGGAGGGACTGAAGCTTTCTTT
>TRBV7-2|-|TRBJ2-3|-
CASNGRGYSVSDTQYF
TGTGCCAGCAATGGTCGCGGATATTCTGTTTCAGATACGCAGTATTTT
>TRBV12-5|TRBD2|TRBJ2-3|-
CASGLGTSGARGADTQYF
TGTGCTAGTGGTTTGGGGACTAGCGGAGCCAGGGGGGCAGATACGCAGTATTTT
>TRBV5-1|TRBD2|TRBJ2-1|-
CASSFGTSGDEQFF
TGCGCCAGCAGCTTTGGGACTAGCGGGGATGAGCAGTTCTTC
>TRBV5-4|-|TRBJ2-1|-
CASSLAPRAPYNEQFF
TGTGCCAGCAGCTTGGCCCCTCGCGCACCCTACAATGAGCAGTTCTTC
>TRBV7-9|TRBD2|TRBJ2-3|-
CASSLGLLGTRLADTQYF
TGTGCCAGCAGCTTAGGACTTCTCGGGACTAGATTAGCAGATACGCAGTATTTT
>TRBV28|-|TRBJ2-7|-
CASSSGGKSYEQYF
TGTGCCAGCAGTTCTGGGGGCAAGAGCTACGAGCAGTACTTC
>TRBV7-9|-|TRBJ2-1|-
CASSFSQQSPNEQFF
TGTGCCAGCAGCTTCTCACAACAGTCCCCCAATGAGCAGTTCTTC
>TRBV12-3/TRBV12-4|-|TRBJ2-5|-
CASSLGQAQYF
TGTGCCAGCAGTTTGGGACAAGCCCAGTACTTC